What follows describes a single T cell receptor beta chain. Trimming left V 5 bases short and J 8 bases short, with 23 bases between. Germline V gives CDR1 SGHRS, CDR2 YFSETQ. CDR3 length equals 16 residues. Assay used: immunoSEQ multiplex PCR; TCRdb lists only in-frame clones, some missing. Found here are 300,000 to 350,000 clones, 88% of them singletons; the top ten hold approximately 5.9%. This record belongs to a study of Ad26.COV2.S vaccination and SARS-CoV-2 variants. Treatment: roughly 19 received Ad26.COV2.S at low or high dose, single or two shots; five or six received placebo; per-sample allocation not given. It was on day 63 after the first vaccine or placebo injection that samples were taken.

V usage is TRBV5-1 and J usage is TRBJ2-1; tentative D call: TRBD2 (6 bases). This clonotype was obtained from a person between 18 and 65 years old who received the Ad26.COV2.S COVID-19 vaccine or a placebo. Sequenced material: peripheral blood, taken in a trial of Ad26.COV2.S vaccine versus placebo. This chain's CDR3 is CASRGRGGGTSDEQFF. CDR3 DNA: TGCGCCAGCAGGGGCCGGGGAGGTGGGACCAGCGATGAGCAGTTCTTC.